The present entry profiles one T cell receptor beta chain with its context. For each CDR3 protein, TCRdb gives one entry from its re-call of the 5' RACE reads, without DNA. The listing contains 25,000 to 35,000 distinct CDR3 sequences. The data belong to a study of T cells expressing NK-cell markers. From germline, CDR1 is LGHNA and CDR2 YNFKEQ. This CDR3 spans 19 amino acids. This TCR was recovered from a woman aged 18 to 75 in good health. Source material: blood T cells: a sorted CD56 or NKG2C T cell subset, CD4+ or CD8+ T cells, or bulk PBMC T cells (not recorded which). The chain uses TRBV4-2 and TRBJ2-7; checking the TCRdb D call of TRBD2 is not possible without DNA. This CDR3 reads CASSHSSEPSGGERHEQYF.